Listed below are T cell receptor beta chains from one sample, sequenced in a study of regulatory T cells in long-lasting Graves disease. TCRdb itself ran the multiplex PCR reads through MiXCR, one entry per CDR3 protein. Of a few hundred thousand distinct CDR3 sequences in the sample, about 20% were seen once. Source: peripheral blood mononuclear cells (PBMCs), taken when the disease was refractory, from a patient treated with antithyroid drugs. Every receptor here comes from a female donor with Graves disease. The CDR3 runs from the conserved cysteine through the conserved F or W. The D gene is left open where the match is weak.

V gene: TRBV29-1; D gene: TRBD2; J gene: TRBJ2-5; CDR3 protein: CSVGLAGAAGETQYF
V gene: TRBV12-3/TRBV12-4; D gene: NA; J gene: TRBJ1-3; CDR3 protein: CASSFGQGNTIYF
V gene: TRBV29-1; D gene: TRBD1; J gene: TRBJ2-2; CDR3 protein: CSVYTRTGGRELFF
V gene: TRBV28; D gene: NA; J gene: TRBJ2-7; CDR3 protein: CASRPGDRAYEQYF
V gene: TRBV19; D gene: TRBD2; J gene: TRBJ2-5; CDR3 protein: CASRDPAGVEETQYF
V gene: TRBV20-1; D gene: NA; J gene: TRBJ2-7; CDR3 protein: CSALPGHHSYEQYF
V gene: TRBV6-1; D gene: TRBD2; J gene: TRBJ2-7; CDR3 protein: CASILGLAGEATYEQYF
V gene: TRBV18; D gene: NA; J gene: TRBJ2-7; CDR3 protein: CASSSIGQTYEQYF
V gene: TRBV7-9; D gene: NA; J gene: TRBJ1-2; CDR3 protein: CASSLDRDTYGYTF
V gene: TRBV3-1; D gene: NA; J gene: TRBJ2-5; CDR3 protein: CASSQRAGSGETQYF
V gene: TRBV7-2; D gene: NA; J gene: TRBJ1-5; CDR3 protein: CASSLARGANQPQHF
V gene: TRBV11-2; D gene: TRBD1; J gene: TRBJ1-4; CDR3 protein: CASSLWPRGPLNEKLFF
V gene: TRBV4-3; D gene: TRBD2; J gene: TRBJ2-2; CDR3 protein: CASSQGEGQNTGELFF
V gene: TRBV30; D gene: NA; J gene: TRBJ2-5; CDR3 protein: CAWRSPGTETQYF
V gene: TRBV19; D gene: TRBD1; J gene: TRBJ1-1; CDR3 protein: CASSITGGADTEAFF
V gene: TRBV2; D gene: NA; J gene: TRBJ1-4; CDR3 protein: CASSEGAATNEKLFF
V gene: TRBV5-6; D gene: TRBD1; J gene: TRBJ1-1; CDR3 protein: CASSPYRGPLNTEAFF
V gene: TRBV6-1; D gene: NA; J gene: TRBJ1-1; CDR3 protein: CASSGPTEAFF
V gene: TRBV11-2; D gene: NA; J gene: TRBJ1-3; CDR3 protein: CASSPTRAGNTIYF
V gene: TRBV4-1; D gene: NA; J gene: TRBJ1-2; CDR3 protein: CASSHGKDGYGYTF
V gene: TRBV30; D gene: NA; J gene: TRBJ2-7; CDR3 protein: CAWRAAYEQYF
V gene: TRBV13; D gene: TRBD2; J gene: TRBJ2-7; CDR3 protein: CASRSAGRSYEQYF
V gene: TRBV5-6; D gene: NA; J gene: TRBJ2-3; CDR3 protein: CASSSLLAYTDTQYF